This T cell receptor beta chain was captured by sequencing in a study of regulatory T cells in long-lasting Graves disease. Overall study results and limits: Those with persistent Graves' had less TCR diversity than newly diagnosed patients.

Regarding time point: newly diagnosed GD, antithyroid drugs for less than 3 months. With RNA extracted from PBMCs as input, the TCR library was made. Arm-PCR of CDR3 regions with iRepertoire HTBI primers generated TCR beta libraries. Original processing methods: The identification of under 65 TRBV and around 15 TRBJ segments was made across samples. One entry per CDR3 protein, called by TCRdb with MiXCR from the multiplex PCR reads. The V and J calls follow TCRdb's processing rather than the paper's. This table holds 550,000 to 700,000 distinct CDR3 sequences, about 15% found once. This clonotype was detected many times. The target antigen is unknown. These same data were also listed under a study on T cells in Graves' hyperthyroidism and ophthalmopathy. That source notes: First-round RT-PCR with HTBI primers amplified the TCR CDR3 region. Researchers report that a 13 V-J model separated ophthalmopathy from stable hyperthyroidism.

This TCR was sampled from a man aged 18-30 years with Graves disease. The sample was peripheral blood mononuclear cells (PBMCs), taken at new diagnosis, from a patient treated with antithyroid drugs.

In nucleotides, the CDR3 is TGTGCCAGCAGTGAGGGGACAGCATATCAGCCCCAGCATTTT. This gives the protein CASSEGTAYQPQHF. The rearrangement uses TRBV6-1 and TRBJ1-5; 7 bases match TRBD1. The CDR3 runs to 14 residues. J gave up 5 bases and V 3 bases, and 4 bases lay outside the gene matches. CDR1 is MNHNS and CDR2 is SASEGT in the germline V gene.